This TCR beta chain was identified during a study of blood T cells in healthy people across ages. There are 13 residues in the CDR3. Between the trimmed V and J ends, which lost 5 bases and 12 bases, there was a span of 17 bases. Germline assignment: CDR1 SGHTA and CDR2 FQGTGA. A second PCR, run for roughly 7 to 12 cycles, used a sample-barcoded 5' primer plus a J-beta primer mix. TCRdb reprocessed the 5' RACE reads via MiXCR and lists one record per CDR3 protein. Here the sample spans approximately 1,700,000 distinct CDR3 sequences, roughly 43% being singletons. The sample comprised blood. The TCR was taken from a human donor in good health. This rearrangement joins TRBV7-3 to TRBJ2-4; D possibly corresponds to TRBD2 (7 bases). The CDR3 DNA reads TGTGCCAGCAGCCCTACAATTGGGGGGGCTCAGTACTTC. This gives the protein CASSPTIGGAQYF. Looking up the rest from reference TRBV7-3 and TRBJ2-4 gives the full variable domain: GAGVSQTPSNKVTEKGKYVELRCDPISGHTALYWYRQSLGQGPEFLIYFQGTGAADDSGLPNDRFFAVRPEGSVSTLKIQRTERGDSAVYLCASSPTIGGAQYFGAGTRLSVL.